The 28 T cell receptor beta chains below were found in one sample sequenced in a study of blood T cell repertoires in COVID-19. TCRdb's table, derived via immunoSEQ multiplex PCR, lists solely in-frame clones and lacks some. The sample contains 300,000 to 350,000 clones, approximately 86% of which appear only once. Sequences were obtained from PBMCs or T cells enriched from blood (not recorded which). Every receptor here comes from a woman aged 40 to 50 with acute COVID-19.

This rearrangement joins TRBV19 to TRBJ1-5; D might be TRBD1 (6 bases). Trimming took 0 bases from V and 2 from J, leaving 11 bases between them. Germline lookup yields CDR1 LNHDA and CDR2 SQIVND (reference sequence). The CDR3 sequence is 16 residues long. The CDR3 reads CASSIDQGIGNQPQHF. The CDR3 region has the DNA TGTGCCAGTAGTATAGACCAGGGGATCGGCAATCAGCCCCAGCATTTT.

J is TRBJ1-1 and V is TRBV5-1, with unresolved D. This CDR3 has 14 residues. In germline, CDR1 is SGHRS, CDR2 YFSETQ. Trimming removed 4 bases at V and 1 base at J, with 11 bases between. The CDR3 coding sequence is TGCGCCAGCAGCAAGGATACGGGGAACACTGAAGCTTTCTTT. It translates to CASSKDTGNTEAFF.

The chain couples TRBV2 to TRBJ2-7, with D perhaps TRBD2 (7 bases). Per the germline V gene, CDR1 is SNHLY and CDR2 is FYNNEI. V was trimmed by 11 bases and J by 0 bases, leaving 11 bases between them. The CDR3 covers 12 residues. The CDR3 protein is CAGGASSYEQYF. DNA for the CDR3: TGTGCCGGGGGGGCGAGCTCCTACGAGCAGTACTTC.

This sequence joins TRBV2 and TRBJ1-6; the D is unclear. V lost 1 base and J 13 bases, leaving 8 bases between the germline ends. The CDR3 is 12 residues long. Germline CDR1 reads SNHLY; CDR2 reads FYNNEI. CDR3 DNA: TGTGCCAGCAGTGAAGGCGTAGCCCCCCTCCACTTT. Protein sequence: CASSEGVAPLHF. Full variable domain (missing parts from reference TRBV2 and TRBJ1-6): EPEVTQTPSHQVTQMGQEVILRCVPISNHLYFYWYRQILGQKVEFLVSFYNNEISEKSEIFDDQFSVERPDGSNFTLKIRSTKLEDSAMYFCASSEGVAPLHFGNGTRLTVT.

The CDR3 coding sequence is TGTGCCTGGAGTGTCTGGGACAGGGGGCCGTTTCCTGAAGCTTTCTTT. Translation: CAWSVWDRGPFPEAFF. V gene TRBV30 combines with J gene TRBJ1-1; TRBD1 agrees at 12 bases. The trim removed 0 bases at V and 6 bases at J, leaving 8 bases unmatched. The CDR3 extends over 16 amino acids. Germline V CDR1 and CDR2: GTSNPN, SVGIG (reference sequence).

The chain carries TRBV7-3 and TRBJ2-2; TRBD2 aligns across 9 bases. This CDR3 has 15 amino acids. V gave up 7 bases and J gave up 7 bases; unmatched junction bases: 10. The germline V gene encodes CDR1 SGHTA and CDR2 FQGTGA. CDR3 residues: CASNGGRAGGGELFF. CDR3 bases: TGTGCCAGCAATGGCGGGAGGGCCGGCGGCGGGGAGCTGTTTTTT.

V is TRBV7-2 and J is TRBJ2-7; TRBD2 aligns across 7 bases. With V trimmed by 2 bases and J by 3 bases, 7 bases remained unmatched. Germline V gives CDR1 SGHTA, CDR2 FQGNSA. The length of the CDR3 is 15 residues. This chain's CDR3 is CASSLWAGEVYEQYF. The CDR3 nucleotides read TGTGCCAGCAGCTTATGGGCGGGAGAGGTCTACGAGCAGTACTTC.

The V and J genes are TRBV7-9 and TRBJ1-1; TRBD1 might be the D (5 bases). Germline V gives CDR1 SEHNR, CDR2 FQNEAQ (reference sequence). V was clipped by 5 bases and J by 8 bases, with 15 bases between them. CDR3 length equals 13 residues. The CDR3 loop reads CASSRQYGGEAFF. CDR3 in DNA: TGTGCCAGCAGCCGCCAGTACGGGGGGGAAGCTTTCTTT.

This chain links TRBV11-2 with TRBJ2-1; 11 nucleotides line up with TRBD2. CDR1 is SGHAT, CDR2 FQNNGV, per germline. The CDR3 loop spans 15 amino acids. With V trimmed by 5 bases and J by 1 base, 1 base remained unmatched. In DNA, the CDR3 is TGTGCCAGCAGCCCTAGCGGGAGGTCCTACAATGAGCAGTTCTTC. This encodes CASSPSGRSYNEQFF.

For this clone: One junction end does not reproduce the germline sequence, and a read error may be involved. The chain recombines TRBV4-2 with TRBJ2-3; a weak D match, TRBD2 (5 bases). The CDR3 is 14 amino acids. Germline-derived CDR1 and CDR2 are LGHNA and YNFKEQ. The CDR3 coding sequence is TGTGCCAGCAGGCAAGAACTAGGTGCAGATACGCAGTATTTT. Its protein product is CASRQELGADTQYF.

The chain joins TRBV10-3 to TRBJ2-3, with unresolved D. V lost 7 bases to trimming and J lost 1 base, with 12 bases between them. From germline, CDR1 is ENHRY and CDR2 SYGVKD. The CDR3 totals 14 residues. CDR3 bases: TGTGCCATCAAGAGATCCATCGGCACAGATACGCAGTATTTT. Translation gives CAIKRSIGTDTQYF.

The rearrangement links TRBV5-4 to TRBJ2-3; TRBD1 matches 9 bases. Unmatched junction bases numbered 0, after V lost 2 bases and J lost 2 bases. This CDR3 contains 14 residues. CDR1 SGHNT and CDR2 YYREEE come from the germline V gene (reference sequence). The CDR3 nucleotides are TGTGCCAGCAGCTTACAGGGGGCCACAGATACGCAGTATTTT. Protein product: CASSLQGATDTQYF.

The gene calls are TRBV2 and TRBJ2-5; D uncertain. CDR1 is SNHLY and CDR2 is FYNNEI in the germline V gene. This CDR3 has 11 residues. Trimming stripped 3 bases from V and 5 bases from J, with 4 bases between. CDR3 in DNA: TGTGCCAGCAGTGAGAGGGAGACCCAGTACTTC. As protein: CASSERETQYF.

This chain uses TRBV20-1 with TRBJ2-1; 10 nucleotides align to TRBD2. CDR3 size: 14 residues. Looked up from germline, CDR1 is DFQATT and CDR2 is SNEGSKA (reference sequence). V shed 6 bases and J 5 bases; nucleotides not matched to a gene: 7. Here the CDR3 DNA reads TGCAGTGCCAGTACTAGCGGGATTAACAATGAGCAGTTCTTC. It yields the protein CSASTSGINNEQFF.

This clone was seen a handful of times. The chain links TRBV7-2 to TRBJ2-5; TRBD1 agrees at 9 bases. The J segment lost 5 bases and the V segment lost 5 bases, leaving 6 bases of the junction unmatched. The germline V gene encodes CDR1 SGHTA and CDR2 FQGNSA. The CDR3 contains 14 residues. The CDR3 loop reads CASSPGGQGETQYF. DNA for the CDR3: TGTGCCAGCAGCCCCGGCGGACAGGGGGAGACCCAGTACTTC. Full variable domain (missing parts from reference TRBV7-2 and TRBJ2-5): GAGVSQSPSNKVTEKGKDVELRCDPISGHTALYWYRQSLGQGLEFLIYFQGNSAPDKSGLPSDRFSAERTGGSVSTLTIQRTQQEDSAVYLCASSPGGQGETQYFGPGTRLLVL.

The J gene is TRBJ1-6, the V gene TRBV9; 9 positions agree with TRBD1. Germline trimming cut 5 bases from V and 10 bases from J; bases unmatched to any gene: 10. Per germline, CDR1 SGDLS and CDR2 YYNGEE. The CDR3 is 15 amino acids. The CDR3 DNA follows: TGTGCCAGCAGGAGCTCGACAGGGGGTTACTCACCCCTCCACTTT. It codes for CASRSSTGGYSPLHF.

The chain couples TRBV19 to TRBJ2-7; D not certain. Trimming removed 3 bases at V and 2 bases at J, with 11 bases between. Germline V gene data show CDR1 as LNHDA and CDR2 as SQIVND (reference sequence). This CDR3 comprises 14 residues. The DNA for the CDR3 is TGTGCCAGTAGTATTCCCTACCCTCCCTACGAGCAGTACTTC. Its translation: CASSIPYPPYEQYF.

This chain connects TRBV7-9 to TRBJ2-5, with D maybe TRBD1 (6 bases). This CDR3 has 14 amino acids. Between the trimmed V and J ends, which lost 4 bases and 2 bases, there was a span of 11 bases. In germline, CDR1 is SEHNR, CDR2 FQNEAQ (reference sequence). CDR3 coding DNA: TGTGCCAGCAGCTCAGGACAGAAGCAAGAGACCCAGTACTTC. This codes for CASSSGQKQETQYF.

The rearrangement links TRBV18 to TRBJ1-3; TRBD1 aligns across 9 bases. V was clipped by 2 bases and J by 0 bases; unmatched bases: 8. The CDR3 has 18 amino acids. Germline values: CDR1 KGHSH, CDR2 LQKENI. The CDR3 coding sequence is TGTGCCAGCTCACCAGGGACAGGGACCTACTACTCTGGAAACACCATATATTTT. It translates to CASSPGTGTYYSGNTIYF.

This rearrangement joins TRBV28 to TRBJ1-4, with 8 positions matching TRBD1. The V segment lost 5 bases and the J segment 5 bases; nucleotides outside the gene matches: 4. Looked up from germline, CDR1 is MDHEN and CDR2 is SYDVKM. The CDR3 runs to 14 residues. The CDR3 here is CASSRDRRNEKLFF. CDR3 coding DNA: TGTGCCAGCAGTCGGGACAGGAGAAATGAAAAACTGTTTTTT.

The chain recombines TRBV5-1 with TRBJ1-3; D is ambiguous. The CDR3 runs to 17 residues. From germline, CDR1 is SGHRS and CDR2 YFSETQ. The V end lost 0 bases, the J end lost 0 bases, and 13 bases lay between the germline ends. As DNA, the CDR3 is TGCGCCAGCAGCTTGGAAGGACTAAAGAGCTCTGGAAACACCATATATTTT. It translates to CASSLEGLKSSGNTIYF.

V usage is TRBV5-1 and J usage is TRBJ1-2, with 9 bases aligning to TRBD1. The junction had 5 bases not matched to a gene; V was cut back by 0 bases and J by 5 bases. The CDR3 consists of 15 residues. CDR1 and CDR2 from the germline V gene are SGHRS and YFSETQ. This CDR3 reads CASSLAPGTGYGYTF. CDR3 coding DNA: TGCGCCAGCAGCTTGGCCCCCGGGACAGGGTATGGCTACACCTTC.

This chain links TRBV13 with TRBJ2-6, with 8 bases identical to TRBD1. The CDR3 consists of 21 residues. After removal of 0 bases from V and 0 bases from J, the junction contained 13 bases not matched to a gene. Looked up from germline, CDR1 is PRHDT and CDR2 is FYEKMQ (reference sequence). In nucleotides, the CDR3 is TGTGCCAGCAGCTTAGGCCTGGGTCAGGGGGCTTTTCGCTCTGGGGCCAACGTCCTGACTTTC. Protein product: CASSLGLGQGAFRSGANVLTF.

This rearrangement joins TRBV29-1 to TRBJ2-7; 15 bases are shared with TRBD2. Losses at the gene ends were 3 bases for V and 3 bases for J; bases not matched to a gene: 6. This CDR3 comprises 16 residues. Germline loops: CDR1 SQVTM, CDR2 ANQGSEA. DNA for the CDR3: TGCAGCGTTGAGGGACTAGCGGGGGGCCGGGACTACGAGCAGTACTTC. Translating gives CSVEGLAGGRDYEQYF.

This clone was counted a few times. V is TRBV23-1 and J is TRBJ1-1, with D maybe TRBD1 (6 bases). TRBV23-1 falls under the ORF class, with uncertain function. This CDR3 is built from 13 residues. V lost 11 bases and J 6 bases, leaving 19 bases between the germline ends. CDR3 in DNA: TGCGCCGACCGGGACACCGGGTCCGCTGAAGCTTTCTTT. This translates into CADRDTGSAEAFF.

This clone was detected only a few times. The CDR3, as DNA: TGTGCCATCAGTGAAGTAGTGGGACAGGGGGTTGGCTACACCTTC. As protein: CAISEVVGQGVGYTF. The gene calls are TRBV10-3 and TRBJ1-2; TRBD1 agrees at 11 bases. The V and J ends lost 3 bases and 7 bases, in that order; junction bases with no gene match: 7. CDR3 size: 15 residues. Germline CDR1 reads ENHRY; CDR2 reads SYGVKD.

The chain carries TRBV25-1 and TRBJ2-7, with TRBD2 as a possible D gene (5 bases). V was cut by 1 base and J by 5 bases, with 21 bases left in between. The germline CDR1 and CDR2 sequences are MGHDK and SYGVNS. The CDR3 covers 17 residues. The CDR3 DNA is TGTGCCAGCAGTGAATCCGGTAACCCCGGAGGAGCCCACGAGCAGTACTTC. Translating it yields CASSESGNPGGAHEQYF.

DNA of the CDR3: TGTGCCAGCAAGATTAGCGGGGGGAAGGAGCAGTACTTC. This sequence encodes CASKISGGKEQYF. The V and J genes are TRBV2 and TRBJ2-7; 10 positions match TRBD2. Germline V gene data show CDR1 as SNHLY and CDR2 as FYNNEI. The CDR3 length is 13 residues. J was trimmed by 7 bases and V by 7 bases; bases with no gene match: 7. Complete variable domain (other parts from reference TRBV2 and TRBJ2-7): EPEVTQTPSHQVTQMGQEVILRCVPISNHLYFYWYRQILGQKVEFLVSFYNNEISEKSEIFDDQFSVERPDGSNFTLKIRSTKLEDSAMYFCASKISGGKEQYFGPGTRLTVT.